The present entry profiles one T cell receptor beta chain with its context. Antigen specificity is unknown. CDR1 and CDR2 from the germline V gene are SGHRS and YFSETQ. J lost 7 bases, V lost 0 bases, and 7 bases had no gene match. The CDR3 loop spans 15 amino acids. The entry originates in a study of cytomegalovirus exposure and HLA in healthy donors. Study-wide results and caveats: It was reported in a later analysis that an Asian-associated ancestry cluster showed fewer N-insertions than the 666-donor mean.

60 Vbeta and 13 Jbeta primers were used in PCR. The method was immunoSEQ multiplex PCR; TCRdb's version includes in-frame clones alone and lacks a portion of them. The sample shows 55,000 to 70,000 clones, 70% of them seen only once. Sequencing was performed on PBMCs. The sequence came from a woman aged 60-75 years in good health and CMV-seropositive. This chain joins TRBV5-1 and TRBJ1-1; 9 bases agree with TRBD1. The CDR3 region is CASSLEGTGLGEAFF. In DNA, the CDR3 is TGCGCCAGCAGCTTGGAGGGGACAGGGTTAGGTGAAGCTTTCTTT.